This T cell receptor beta chain came from a study of blood T cell repertoires in COVID-19. Overall study: The United States, Italy and Spain supplied acute and convalescent COVID-19 samples. T cells, B-cell-depleted T cells, or PBMCs supplied cDNA or gDNA.

The germline V gene encodes CDR1 MNHEY and CDR2 SMNVEV (reference sequence). V dropped 2 bases and J dropped 5 bases, with 18 bases sitting between them. The CDR3 is 16 amino acids. Per the study methods: Quantification of nucleated cells was approximated via reference gene primer amplification. Assay: immunoSEQ multiplex PCR; the TCRdb copy retains only in-frame clones and omits some. D and trimming were read from the DNA, whereas the V and J calls and clone size are those reported in that table. Seen here are 55,000 to 75,000 clones, approximately 86% observed once, and the top ten hold around 7.4%.

The clonotype originates from a human donor with active COVID-19. The donor label of this sample is uncertain. Material for sequencing was peripheral blood. The chain links TRBV27 to TRBJ2-5, with D perhaps TRBD1 (6 bases). The CDR3 bases are TGTGCCAGCAGTTTAGGGTTCCGCAGGGGTGGTGAGACCCAGTACTTC. Protein: CASSLGFRRGGETQYF.